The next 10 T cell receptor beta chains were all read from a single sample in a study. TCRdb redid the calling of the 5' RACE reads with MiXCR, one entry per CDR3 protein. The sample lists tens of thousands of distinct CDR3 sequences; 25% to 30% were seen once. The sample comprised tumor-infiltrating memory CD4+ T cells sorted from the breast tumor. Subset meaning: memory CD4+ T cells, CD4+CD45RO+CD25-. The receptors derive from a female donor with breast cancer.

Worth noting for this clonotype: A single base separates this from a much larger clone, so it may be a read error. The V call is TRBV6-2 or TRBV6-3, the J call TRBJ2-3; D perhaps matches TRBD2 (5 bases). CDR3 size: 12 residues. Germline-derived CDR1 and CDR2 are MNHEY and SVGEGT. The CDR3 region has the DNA TGTACCAGCAGCCTAGCCGGGGATACGCAGTATTTT. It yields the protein CTSSLAGDTQYF.

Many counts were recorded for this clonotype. The CDR3: CASSRDGNQPQHF. CDR3 nucleotides: TGTGCCAGCAGTCGTGACGGGAATCAGCCCCAGCATTTT. The rearrangement joins TRBV6-5 to TRBJ1-5; D ambiguous. Germline V gene lookup returns CDR1 MNHEY and CDR2 SVGAGI. The CDR3 totals 13 residues. V shed 5 bases and J shed 4 bases, with 9 bases lying between them.

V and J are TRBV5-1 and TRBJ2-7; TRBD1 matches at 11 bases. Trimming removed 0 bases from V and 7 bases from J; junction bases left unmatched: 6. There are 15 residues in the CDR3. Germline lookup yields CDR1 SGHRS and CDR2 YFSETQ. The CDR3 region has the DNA TGCGCCAGCAGCTTGGAAGGACAGGGGGCGCGGGAGCAGTACTTC. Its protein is CASSLEGQGAREQYF. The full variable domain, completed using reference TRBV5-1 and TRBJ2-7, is KAGVTQTPRYLIKTRGQQVTLSCSPISGHRSVSWYQQTPGQGLQFLFEYFSETQRNKGNFPGRFSGRQFSNSRSEMNVSTLELGDSALYLCASSLEGQGAREQYFGPGTRLTVT.

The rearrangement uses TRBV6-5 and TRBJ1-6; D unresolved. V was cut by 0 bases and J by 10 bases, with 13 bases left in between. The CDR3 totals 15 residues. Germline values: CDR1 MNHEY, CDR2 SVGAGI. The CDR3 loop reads CASSYSMSTDSPLHF. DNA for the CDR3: TGTGCCAGCAGTTACTCGATGTCTACAGACTCACCCCTCCACTTT.

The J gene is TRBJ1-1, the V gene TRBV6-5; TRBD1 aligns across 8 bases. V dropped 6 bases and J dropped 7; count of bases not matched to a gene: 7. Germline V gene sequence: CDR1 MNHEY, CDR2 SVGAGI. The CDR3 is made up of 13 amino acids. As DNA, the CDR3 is TGTGCCAGCAGGGAACAGGGGGGGGATGAAGCTTTCTTT. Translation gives CASREQGGDEAFF.

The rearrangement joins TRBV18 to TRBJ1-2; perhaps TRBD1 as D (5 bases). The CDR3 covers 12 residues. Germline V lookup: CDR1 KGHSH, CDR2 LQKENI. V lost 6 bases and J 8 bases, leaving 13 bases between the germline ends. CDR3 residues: CASSPGREGYTF. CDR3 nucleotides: TGTGCCAGCTCCCCAGGGAGGGAAGGCTACACCTTC.

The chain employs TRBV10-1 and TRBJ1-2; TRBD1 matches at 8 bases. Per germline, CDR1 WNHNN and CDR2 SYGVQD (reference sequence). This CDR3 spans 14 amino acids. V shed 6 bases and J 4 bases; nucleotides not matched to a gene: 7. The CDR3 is CASRPGQGFYGYTF. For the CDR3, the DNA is TGCGCCAGCAGGCCCGGACAGGGCTTCTATGGCTACACCTTC.

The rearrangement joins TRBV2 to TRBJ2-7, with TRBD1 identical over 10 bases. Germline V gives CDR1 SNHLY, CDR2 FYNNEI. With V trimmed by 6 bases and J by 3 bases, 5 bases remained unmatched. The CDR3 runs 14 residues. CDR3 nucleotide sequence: TGTGCCAGCAGCCCCGGACAGGGGGTCTACGAGCAGTACTTC. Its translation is CASSPGQGVYEQYF.

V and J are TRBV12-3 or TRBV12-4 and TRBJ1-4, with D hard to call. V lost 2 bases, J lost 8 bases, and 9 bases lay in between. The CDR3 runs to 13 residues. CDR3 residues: CASSLNWGEKLFF. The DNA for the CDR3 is TGTGCCAGCAGTTTAAACTGGGGAGAAAAACTGTTTTTT.

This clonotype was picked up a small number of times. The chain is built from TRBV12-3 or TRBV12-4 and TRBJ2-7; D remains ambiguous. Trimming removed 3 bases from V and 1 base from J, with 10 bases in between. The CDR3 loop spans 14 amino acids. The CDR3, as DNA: TGTGCCAGCAGTTTCCGGACGGGTTCCTACGAGCAGTACTTC. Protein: CASSFRTGSYEQYF.